This TCR beta chain is drawn from a study of T cells in Graves' hyperthyroidism and ophthalmopathy. RNA transcripts gave rise to amplified TCR beta CDR3 regions. First-round RT-PCR targeting the TCR CDR3 was performed with the HTBI primer set. MiXCR was run by TCRdb on the multiplex PCR reads, yielding one entry per CDR3 protein. Of roughly 510,000 distinct CDR3 sequences in the sample, less than 25% were seen once. This clonotype appeared many times. This CDR3 region has 17 residues. Germline V gene sequence: CDR1 MGHDK, CDR2 SYGVNS. J lost 5 bases, V lost 6 bases, and 13 bases had no gene match. The receptor comes from a man aged 18 to 29 with Graves' hyperthyroidism. The rearrangement uses TRBV25-1 and TRBJ1-1; the match to TRBD1 covers 12 bases. The sequenced material came from blood. The chain's CDR3 is CASSERPGQGADTEAFF. The CDR3, as DNA: TGTGCCAGCAGCGAACGACCGGGACAGGGGGCCGATACTGAAGCTTTCTTT.